This T cell receptor (beta chain) was found in a study of shared clonotypes between healthy human individuals. V lost 4 bases to trimming and J lost 0 bases; unmatched junction nucleotides: 13. The germline V gene has CDR1 GTSNPN and CDR2 SVGIG (reference sequence). This CDR3 has 17 residues. General study findings and limits: The genetic and exposure-history diversity represented was limited by few donors.

As regards this clone: Antigen: not known.

Assay runs were performed at deep level. Here immunoSEQ multiplex PCR was the method, and the copy in TCRdb shows in-frame clones only, minus some. Found here are about 490,000 clones, over 75% of them singletons; the top ten hold approximately 12%. Sequencing used PBMCs. The receptor was derived from a woman in her thirties or forties in good health. Some clones in this sample may be carry-over from other donors' samples. The chain carries TRBV30 and TRBJ2-5; TRBD2 agrees at 8 bases. The CDR3 protein is CAWTSLAASGYQETQYF. The CDR3 bases are TGTGCCTGGACCAGCCTGGCGGCTAGCGGGTACCAAGAGACCCAGTACTTC.